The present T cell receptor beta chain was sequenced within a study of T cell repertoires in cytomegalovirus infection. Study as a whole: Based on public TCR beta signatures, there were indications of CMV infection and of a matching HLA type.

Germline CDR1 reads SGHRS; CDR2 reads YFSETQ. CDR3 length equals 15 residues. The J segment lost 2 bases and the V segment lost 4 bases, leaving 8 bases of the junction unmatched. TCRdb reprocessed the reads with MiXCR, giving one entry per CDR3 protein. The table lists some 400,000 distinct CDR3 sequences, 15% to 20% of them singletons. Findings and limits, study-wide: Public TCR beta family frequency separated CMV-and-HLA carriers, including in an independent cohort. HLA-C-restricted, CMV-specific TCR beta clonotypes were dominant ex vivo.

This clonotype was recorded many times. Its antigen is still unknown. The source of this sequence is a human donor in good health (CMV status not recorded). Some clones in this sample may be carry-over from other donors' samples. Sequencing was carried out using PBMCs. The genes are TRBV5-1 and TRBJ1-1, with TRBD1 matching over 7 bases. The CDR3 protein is CASSEGTALNTEAFF. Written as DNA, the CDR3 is TGCGCCAGCAGCGAAGGGACAGCCCTTAACACTGAAGCTTTCTTT.